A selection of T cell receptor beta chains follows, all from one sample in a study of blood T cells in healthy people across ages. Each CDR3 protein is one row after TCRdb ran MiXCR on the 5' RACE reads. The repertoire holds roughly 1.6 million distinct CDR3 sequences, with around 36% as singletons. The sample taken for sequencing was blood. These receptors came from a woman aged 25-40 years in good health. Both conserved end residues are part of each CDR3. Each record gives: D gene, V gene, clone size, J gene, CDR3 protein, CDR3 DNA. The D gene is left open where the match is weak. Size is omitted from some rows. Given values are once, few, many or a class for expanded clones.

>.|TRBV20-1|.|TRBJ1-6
CSAPRQEKVDSPLHF
TGCAGTGCCCCGCGGCAGGAGAAGGTCGATTCACCCCTCCACTTT
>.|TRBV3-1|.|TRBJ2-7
CASSPEGGRLNEQYF
TGTGCCAGCAGCCCCGAAGGGGGAAGGTTGAACGAGCAGTACTTC
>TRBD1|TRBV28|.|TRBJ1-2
CASSFAGTGALNYGYTF
TGTGCCAGCAGTTTCGCCGGGACAGGCGCCCTTAACTATGGCTACACCTTC
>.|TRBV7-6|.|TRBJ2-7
CASSLEMKSSSYEQYF
TGTGCCAGCAGCTTAGAAATGAAGAGTAGTTCCTACGAGCAGTACTTC
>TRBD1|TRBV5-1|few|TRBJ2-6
CASSLVQGIELNSGANVLTF
TGCGCCAGCAGCTTGGTACAGGGGATAGAGTTAAACTCTGGGGCCAACGTCCTGACTTTC
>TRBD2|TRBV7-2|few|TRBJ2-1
CASIWASGTNEQFF
TGTGCCAGCATCTGGGCTAGCGGGACGAATGAGCAGTTCTTC
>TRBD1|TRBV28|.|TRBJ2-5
CASSLPGTGARETQYF
TGTGCCAGCAGTTTACCCGGGACAGGGGCCAGGGAGACCCAGTACTTC
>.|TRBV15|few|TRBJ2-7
CATTTEYDSYEQYF
TGTGCCACAACCACAGAGTATGACTCCTACGAGCAGTACTTC
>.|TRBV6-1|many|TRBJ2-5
CASSEAAGARGTQYF
TGTGCCAGCAGTGAAGCTGCAGGGGCTAGGGGGACCCAGTACTTC
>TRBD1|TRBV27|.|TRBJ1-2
CASSLLSGGAGGYGYTF
TGTGCCAGCAGTTTATTGAGTGGCGGGGCAGGGGGCTATGGCTACACCTTC
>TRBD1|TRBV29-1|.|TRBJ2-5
CSVDGRQGFWETQYF
TGCAGCGTGGACGGGAGACAGGGGTTTTGGGAGACCCAGTACTTC
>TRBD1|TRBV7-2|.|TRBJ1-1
CASSPNRGRTEAFF
TGTGCCAGCAGCCCGAACAGGGGGAGGACTGAAGCTTTCTTT
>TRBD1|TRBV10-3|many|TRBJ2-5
CATRDGQRGHETQYF
TGTGCCACCAGAGACGGACAAAGGGGGCACGAGACCCAGTACTTC
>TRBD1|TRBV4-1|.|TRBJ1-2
CASSPQDGYGTGEGGYTF
TGCGCCAGCAGCCCTCAAGATGGTTACGGGACAGGGGAAGGAGGCTACACCTTC
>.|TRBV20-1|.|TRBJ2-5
CSAEAWLETQYF
TGCAGCGCCGAGGCCTGGCTAGAGACCCAGTACTTC
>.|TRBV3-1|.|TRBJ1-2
CASSQDWAGDGYGYTF
TGTGCCAGCAGCCAAGATTGGGCAGGGGACGGCTATGGCTACACCTTC
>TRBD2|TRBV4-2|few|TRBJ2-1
CASSQVGSGSSEQFF
TGTGCCAGCAGCCAAGTAGGGAGCGGGAGCAGTGAGCAGTTCTTC
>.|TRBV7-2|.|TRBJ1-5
CASSLLAIRQQPQHF
TGTGCCAGCAGCTTGTTAGCCATCAGGCAGCAGCCCCAGCATTTT
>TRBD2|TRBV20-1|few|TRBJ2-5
CSAFPLGLALQETQYF
TGCAGTGCTTTTCCCCTCGGACTAGCGCTCCAAGAGACCCAGTACTTC
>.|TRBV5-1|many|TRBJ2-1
CASALSQGDYNEQFF
TGCGCCAGCGCCCTCTCCCAGGGCGATTACAATGAGCAGTTCTTC
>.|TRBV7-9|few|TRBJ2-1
CASSLSTGPRLYNEQFF
TGTGCCAGCAGTTTAAGCACCGGGCCCAGGCTCTACAATGAGCAGTTCTTC
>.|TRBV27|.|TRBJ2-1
CATIIRSDRGGNEQFF
TGTGCCACCATAATCCGTTCGGACCGTGGCGGGAATGAGCAGTTCTTC
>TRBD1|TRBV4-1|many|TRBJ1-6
CASSQTGDSPLHF
TGCGCCAGCAGCCAGACAGGGGATTCACCCCTCCACTTT
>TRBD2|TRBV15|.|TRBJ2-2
CATSRGTSGSRELFF
TGTGCCACCAGCAGAGGGACTAGCGGGAGCAGGGAGCTGTTTTTT
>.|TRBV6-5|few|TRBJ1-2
CASSSRDTNYGYTF
TGTGCCAGCAGTTCCAGGGACACGAACTATGGCTACACCTTC
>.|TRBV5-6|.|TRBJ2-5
CASSLAQARSEQYF
TGTGCCAGCAGCTTGGCCCAAGCTAGATCGGAGCAGTACTTC
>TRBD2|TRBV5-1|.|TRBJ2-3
CASSANLAGGTDTQYF
TGCGCCAGCAGCGCCAACCTAGCGGGAGGCACAGATACGCAGTATTTT
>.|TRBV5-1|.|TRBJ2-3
CASSVKSDTQYF
TGCGCCAGCAGCGTAAAGTCTGATACGCAGTATTTT
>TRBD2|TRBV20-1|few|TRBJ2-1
CSARVVGGPYNEQFF
TGCAGTGCTAGAGTTGTGGGAGGGCCCTACAATGAGCAGTTCTTC
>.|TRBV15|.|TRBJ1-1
CATSKEVGTEAFF
TGTGCCACCAGCAAAGAGGTGGGGACTGAAGCTTTCTTT
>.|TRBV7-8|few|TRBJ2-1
CASSWAERTSSYNEQFF
TGTGCCAGCAGCTGGGCGGAGCGGACAAGCTCCTACAATGAGCAGTTCTTC
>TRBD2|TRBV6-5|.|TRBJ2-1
CASSFTSGRYNEQFF
TGTGCCAGCAGTTTTACTAGCGGAAGGTACAATGAGCAGTTCTTC
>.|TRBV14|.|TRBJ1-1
CASSQTSGYTEAFF
TGTGCCAGCAGCCAGACCAGTGGGTACACTGAAGCTTTCTTT
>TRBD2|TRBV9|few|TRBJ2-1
CASSVGAGGPDNEQFF
TGTGCCAGCAGCGTTGGAGCGGGAGGTCCCGACAATGAGCAGTTCTTC
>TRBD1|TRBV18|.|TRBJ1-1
CASSGTGGVGTEAFF
TGTGCCAGCTCGGGGACAGGGGGCGTTGGCACTGAAGCTTTCTTT
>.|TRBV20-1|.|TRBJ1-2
CSALPQGQSQGYTF
TGCAGTGCCCTTCCCCAGGGTCAATCGCAAGGCTACACCTTC
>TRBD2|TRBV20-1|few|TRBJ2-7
CSASFPPKVTSGSNEQYF
TGCAGTGCTAGTTTCCCCCCGAAGGTGACTAGCGGGAGTAACGAGCAGTACTTC
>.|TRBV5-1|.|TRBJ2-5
CASSPGVPQETQYF
TGCGCCAGCAGTCCAGGGGTACCCCAAGAGACCCAGTACTTC
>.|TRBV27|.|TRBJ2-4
CASSSDRTALAKNIQYF
TGTGCCAGCAGTTCCGATCGGACAGCGCTAGCCAAAAACATTCAGTACTTC
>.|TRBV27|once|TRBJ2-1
CASSLKGRGRGLAKSYNEQFF
TGTGCCAGCAGTTTAAAGGGGAGGGGGCGGGGACTGGCAAAGAGCTACAATGAGCAGTTCTTC
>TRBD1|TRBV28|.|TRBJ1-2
CASRDRENYGYTF
TGTGCCAGCCGGGACAGGGAGAACTATGGCTACACCTTC
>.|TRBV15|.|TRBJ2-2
CATSTLRQRSTGELFF
TGTGCCACCAGCACCCTACGACAGCGATCCACCGGGGAGCTGTTTTTT
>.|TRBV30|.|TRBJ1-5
CAWTGAGNQPQHF
TGTGCCTGGACAGGGGCAGGCAATCAGCCCCAGCATTTT
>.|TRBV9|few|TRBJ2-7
CASSVEISRSYEQYF
TGTGCCAGCAGCGTAGAAATCAGCCGGTCCTACGAGCAGTACTTC
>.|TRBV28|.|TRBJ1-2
CASRDRSCYGYTF
TGTGCCAGCAGAGACAGATCATGCTATGGCTACACCTTC
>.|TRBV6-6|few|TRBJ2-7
CASSLRDVVQYF
TGTGCCAGCAGCTTACGGGACGTCGTGCAGTACTTC